Here is one T cell receptor (beta chain) with its context. Antigen unknown. This sample stems from a study of T cell responses to AZD1222 COVID-19 vaccine. Both about-4-week and about-12-week second-dose recipients were combined. Produced via immunoSEQ multiplex PCR; TCRdb's table is partial and in-frame only. The sample lists 150,000 or so clones; about 90% were seen once. Study-wide findings and caveats: There were mostly white British donors and more females than males, and clonal diversity was possibly underestimated. Mapped onto spike, vaccine-associated CD4 TCRs spanned it and were dominant at 160-218 and 743-854. No day 14 peak samples; only post-peak repertoires were characterized.

Sequencing used peripheral blood, obtained 28 days after the second AZD1222 dose. The TCR originated in an adult who received the AZD1222 COVID-19 vaccine.

CDR3 nucleotide sequence: TGTGCCAGCAGTGGGACTAGGCTAAACAGTGAGCAGTTCTTC. Translated: CASSGTRLNSEQFF. J is TRBJ2-1 and V is TRBV2; 7 bases are a match to TRBD2. J lost 9 bases, V lost 4 bases, and 9 bases had no gene match. The CDR3 consists of 14 residues. Germline V gives CDR1 SNHLY, CDR2 FYNNEI.